Below, 9 T cell receptor beta chains from the same sample are listed, as sequenced in a study of brain T cells in children with intractable seizures. Time point denoted: blood from clinic visit 5 months post-surgery; TSC patient then seizure free. Using immunoSEQ multiplex PCR, the repertoire was profiled, and TCRdb retains in-frame clones only, with some absent. The sample includes around 340,000 clones, 93% seen only once; the top ten take about 5.8%. Sequences were derived from peripheral blood, sampled roughly 5 months after surgery. The receptors were sampled from a boy under two years old with tuberous sclerosis and intractable seizures.

V and J are TRBV7-2 and TRBJ1-1; no definite D call. Looked up from germline, CDR1 is SGHTA and CDR2 is FQGNSA. CDR3 length equals 14 residues. Trimming stripped 1 base from V and 1 base from J, with 7 bases between. CDR3 residues: CASSLGLSNTEAFF. The DNA for the CDR3 is TGTGCCAGCAGCTTAGGGTTATCGAACACTGAAGCTTTCTTT.

The V gene is TRBV6-5, the J gene TRBJ1-5, with D possibly matching TRBD1 (5 bases). The CDR3 is 14 amino acids. Germline lookup yields CDR1 MNHEY and CDR2 SVGAGI. V lost 5 bases and J 4 bases, leaving 12 bases between the germline ends. CDR3 coding DNA: TGTGCCAGCAGTCCCCGAGGGGCTAATCAGCCCCAGCATTTT. Translated, it gives CASSPRGANQPQHF.

The rearrangement joins TRBV12-3 or TRBV12-4 to TRBJ1-1; D is ambiguous. The CDR3 is 12 amino acids. The V and J ends lost 5 bases and 8 bases respectively, with 12 bases between them. The DNA of the CDR3 is TGTGCCAGCAGTACCATGACGCCGGAAGCTTTCTTT. This sequence encodes CASSTMTPEAFF.

This chain connects TRBV12-3 or TRBV12-4 to TRBJ2-3, with D maybe TRBD2 (5 bases). V lost 5 bases, J lost 5 bases, and 5 bases lay in between. This CDR3 contains 11 residues. CDR3 protein: CASSREDTQYF. The DNA of the CDR3 is TGTGCCAGCAGTCGGGAAGATACGCAGTATTTT.

This sequence joins TRBV13 and TRBJ2-7; no clear D. Germline V CDR1 and CDR2: PRHDT, FYEKMQ (reference sequence). The germline V and J ends were trimmed by 3 bases and 6 bases, with 12 bases remaining between them. CDR3 length: 13 amino acids. DNA of the CDR3: TGTGCCAGCAGCTTCACCAGAATGAGCGAGCAGTACTTC. It yields the protein CASSFTRMSEQYF.

CDR3 sequence reads: CASSLVSTDTQYF. DNA of the CDR3: TGTGCCAGCAGCTTAGTTAGCACAGATACGCAGTATTTT. J is TRBJ2-3 and V is TRBV11-2; D uncertain. V was trimmed by 1 base and J by 0 bases, leaving 2 bases between them. The CDR3 is 13 amino acids. Germline assignment: CDR1 SGHAT and CDR2 FQNNGV.

The chain combines TRBV29-1 with TRBJ2-1; D possibly corresponds to TRBD2 (7 bases). The CDR3 spans 13 residues. Germline assignment: CDR1 SQVTM and CDR2 ANQGSEA. V gave up 7 bases and J gave up 3 bases, with 13 bases separating them. CDR3 in amino acids: CSGEGGGYNEQFF. Here the CDR3 DNA reads TGCAGCGGCGAAGGGGGGGGCTACAATGAGCAGTTCTTC.

This rearrangement joins TRBV7-9 to TRBJ1-2; D is undetermined. V lost 4 bases and J 2 bases, leaving 26 bases between the germline ends. CDR1 SEHNR and CDR2 FQNEAQ come from the germline V gene (reference sequence). This CDR3 has 19 residues. Written as DNA, the CDR3 is TGTGCCAGCAGCTCGACGGTTATTGGGCGGCGGACTATGAACTATGGCTACACCTTC. Protein sequence: CASSSTVIGRRTMNYGYTF.

This CDR3 is CASSPTMTGWDYGYTF. CDR3 DNA sequence: TGCGCCAGCAGCCCCACTATGACAGGGTGGGACTATGGCTACACCTTC. This chain links TRBV5-1 with TRBJ1-2, with 7 nucleotides matching TRBD1. Germline V gives CDR1 SGHRS, CDR2 YFSETQ. The CDR3 length is 16 residues. V trimming: 4 bases; J trimming: 3 bases; junction bases outside the gene matches: 12.